At least ten counts were recorded for the clone carrying this T cell receptor beta chain. Its target is unknown. TCR beta CDR3 region amplification was performed from RNA transcripts. HTBI primers were employed in a first-round RT-PCR of the TCR CDR3. TCRdb fed the multiplex PCR reads into MiXCR, producing one record per CDR3 protein. The sample shows about 520,000 distinct CDR3 sequences, 20% of them seen only once. This specimen belongs to a study of T cells in Graves' hyperthyroidism and ophthalmopathy. General study findings and limits: Blood samples included most of the expanded thyroid clonotypes exceeding 0.001.

Uncontrolled infections, other autoimmune diseases, pregnancy or lactation led to exclusion of patients. The specimen sequenced was blood. The TCR originated in a man younger than 35 with Graves' hyperthyroidism.

The CDR3: CASSRTGSYEQYF. CDR3 bases: TGTGCCAGCAGCCGGACAGGCTCCTACGAGCAGTACTTC. This rearrangement joins TRBV7-2 to TRBJ2-7; TRBD1 matches at 7 bases. Germline V gene sequence: CDR1 SGHTA, CDR2 FQGNSA. The CDR3 is made up of 13 amino acids. V shed 5 bases and J 0 bases; nucleotides not matched to a gene: 1.